This T cell receptor (beta chain) is from a study of cytomegalovirus exposure and HLA in healthy donors. Study outcomes and limitations: Cytomegalovirus-associated status was assigned to about 180 TCR beta chains. Rare sequences made up most TCRs, while some public TCRs were found in many donors. In an earlier analysis, productive rearrangement rates for most beta V segments clustered near 87% or 30%.

A multiplex PCR was run with 60 Vbeta primers and 13 Jbeta primers. TCRdb's table, derived via immunoSEQ multiplex PCR, lists solely in-frame clones and lacks some. This sample has 120,000 or so clones, with approximately 15% found just once. This clone occurred a few times. The antigen is not known. Germline lookup yields CDR1 SNHLY and CDR2 FYNNEI. Trimming removed 10 bases from V and 5 bases from J; junction bases left unmatched: 14. The CDR3 contains 15 residues. What was sequenced was PBMCs. The chain links TRBV2 to TRBJ2-5; 9 bases are a match to TRBD2. This receptor was taken from a woman aged 18-30 years in good health and CMV-seronegative. The CDR3 sequence: CATRAGRGGRETQYF. In DNA form, the CDR3 reads TGTGCCACCAGGGCCGGGCGGGGGGGTAGGGAGACCCAGTACTTC.